The T cell receptor (beta chain) described here comes from a study of cytomegalovirus exposure and HLA in healthy donors (dated by TCRdb to 2016 to 2017). In terms of the full investigation: According to an earlier analysis of around 600 of the donors, about 179 million T cells yielded 90 million to 140 million unique TCR beta sequences and approximately 300 Gb of sequence data. Five DR-DQ haplotypes were treated as single units for association and clustering because of strong linkage in the cohort. Donor age, sex, ethnicity and CMV serostatus were compiled together with the repertoire data. HLA typing included class I and class II loci at four-digit resolution. The T cell repertoires of roughly 660 subjects were profiled by immunosequencing and related to cytomegalovirus serostatus. An early release covering around 630 HLA-typed donors comprised roughly 300 gigabases of sequencing data and 85 million or so unique TCR sequences. To predict cytomegalovirus infection status, the study combined high-throughput TCR immunosequencing, statistical association of individual TCRs with disease status, and machine learning. A later genetic analysis took genome-wide SNP genotypes for about 65% of the 666 donors and used that subset as a discovery cohort. All discovery cohort repertoires had been generated using a single sequencing platform. Of the roughly 390 genotyped donors, around 81% fell in the genetic ancestry cluster associated with self-reported Caucasian donors. Rather than drawing on any new phenotypic data, the later analysis identified candidate immune exposures from TCR beta sequences and the way those sequences occurred across donors. To decide whether each TCR beta V gene segment behaved as functional or pseudogenic, an earlier analysis of fewer than 750 of the donors relied on high-throughput TCR beta sequencing. Along with the approximately 600-subject first cohort, a separate validation cohort of 120 different subjects was used. The study was designed to test whether signatures of past pathogen exposure could be identified by cataloging public T cell receptors. Typing coverage varied by locus: roughly 629-630 donors for A, B, C, DRB1 and DQB1; roughly 500 for DQA1; more than 600 for DPA1; under 490 for DPB1. To study patterns of TCR occurrence, a later analysis re-analyzed previously published TCR beta repertoires from under 750 donors and added high-resolution HLA genotyping. Among approximately 370 genotyped donors of the cohort, an average of approximately 220,000 unique TCR beta nucleotide sequences was sequenced per donor, of which 15% to 20% were non-productive.

With regard to this clone: Its target antigen remains unknown. Within one base of it there is no much larger clone, and no base qualities were kept.

The cohort consisted of more than 650 healthy bone marrow donors. All cohort members were sampled while nominally healthy, although unrecorded immune exposures were likely present. Of the 650 to 700 cohort members, 250 to 300 had positive CMV serostatus and roughly 350 had negative CMV serostatus, and CMV serostatus was not recorded for the donor. A peripheral blood sample was provided by each donor, and peripheral blood mononuclear cells were used for TCR beta sequencing. The Qiagen DNeasy Blood Extraction Kit was used to extract genomic DNA from the blood cell samples. V was cut back by 1 base and J by 1 base, leaving a gap of 8 bases between them. CDR1 and CDR2 are read off the germline V gene as LGHNA and YSLEER. From the cysteine up to the phenylalanine, the CDR3 has a length of 15 residues. Only the CDR3 DNA is retained, 45 bases long and in frame from the first base. To prepare the library, the immunoSEQ multiplex PCR assay was applied. For the multiplex PCR, a mixture combining 60 forward primers for TCR Vbeta segments and 13 reverse primers for TCR Jbeta segments was used. Amplification of the CDR3 region of rearranged TCR beta genes was performed with a multiplex PCR assay on genomic DNA. On the Illumina HiSeq System, the amplified TCR beta libraries were sequenced as 87-base-pair reads. The original pipeline was this. Across the 500 to 850 repertoires, a later analysis counted 60 million to 90 million unique TCR beta chains, roughly 11 million of which were shared by at least two donors. A nearest-neighbor algorithm error-corrected the raw reads and collapsed the reads into unique sequences, merging closely related sequences to remove PCR and sequencing errors. Alignment of CDR3 sequences to IMGT reference sequences was used to assign V, D and J gene segments. For a sequence to be retained, a match of at least six nucleotides was required to both a V gene segment and a J gene segment. Rearrangements were called productive when the CDR3 lacked stop codons and stayed in frame with V and J; all others were non-productive. CDR3 was defined by IMGT convention, running from the second conserved V-encoded cysteine to the conserved J-encoded phenylalanine. The earlier analysis of about 610 of the donors excluded any sequence lacking an unambiguous match to a single V gene segment. An earlier analysis of fewer than 750 of the donors called V segments functional above 56.7% productive rearrangements and segregating when the between-donor standard deviation exceeded 5%. A statistical classification framework was built to diagnose cytomegalovirus status from the catalog of TCR beta chain sequences. In a later analysis, TCR nucleotide sequences were compared against IMGT/GENE-DB human TR gene sequences so that V and J genes could be assigned. The TCRdist pipeline was used in a later analysis to assign CDR3 sequences and most-parsimonious VDJ recombination scenarios. In a later analysis, each TCR beta chain was defined by its CDR3 amino acid sequence together with its V-gene family, and reads lacking a unique V-gene family were excluded. A later analysis removed 592 highly shared, low-generation-probability nucleotide sequences to deal with suspected cross-contamination and a sequencing artifact. For each public chain, a later analysis derived a clonal expansion index from normalized ranks of inferred template counts within each repertoire. In a later analysis, generation probabilities were computed with a VDJ recombination model fitted to out-of-frame rearrangements, and the resulting probabilities were checked against IGoR. In a later analysis, TCR-TCR, TCR-HLA and TCR-CMV co-occurrence was scored with hypergeometric tests, and a repertoire-size bias correction was applied to TCR pairs. False discovery rates were estimated in a later analysis by permuting HLA or CMV assignments 20 times. A later analysis grouped co-occurring TCRs with DBSCAN, adding TCRdist sequence similarity when clustering within HLA-allele-positive subsets. Repertoires with fewer than 30,000 or more than 120,000 public chains, plus five repertoires with anomalous nucleotide sharing, were excluded from co-occurrence clustering. TCRdb took this table from immuneACCESS and kept in-frame rearrangements with V and J called. Such tables lack part of the clones; where checked against another copy, unresolved V genes explain under half of the gap, and the rest is unexplained. V and J calls and clone size come straight from that table; D and trimming were deduced from the DNA. For this sample the table gives 100,000 to 150,000 clones, of which roughly 69% were detected only once. The ten largest clones capture 2.9% of the sample.

What the research found in general, with its limitations: In a later analysis, most CMV-associated TCR beta chains were found to appear HLA-restricted, with HLA associations seemingly driven largely by CMV exposure. An earlier analysis of 587 of the donors showed that most TCR beta V segments appeared in productive rearrangements either about 87% or about 30% of the time, which broadly matched IMGT annotations. Most TCR sequences were observed very rarely across donors, whereas some public TCRs were present in many individuals. A cluster of highly shared sequence variants was judged likely to be a technical artifact of the sequencing pipeline. The cohort was sequenced for TCR beta chains only, and without alpha or paired-chain data the features that could be detected were limited. A further reported finding was that TCR beta sequences accurately predicted the HLA-A and HLA-B alleles for most subjects in the first cohort. The 87-base-pair reads could not distinguish some IMGT-functional V segments, including TRBV6-2 and TRBV6-3, so those segments were excluded. A later analysis associated 15,000 to 20,000 TCR beta sequences with specific HLA alleles at a false discovery rate of 0.05. A later analysis found that TCR association rates varied across HLA loci, with DRB1 alleles showing the most associated TCRs and HLA-C alleles the fewest. In both the original and validation cohorts, the classifier was reported to diagnose cytomegalovirus status with high specificity and sensitivity. A later genetic analysis reported fewer N-insertions in productive TCRs among donors in an Asian-associated ancestry cluster than the roughly 650-donor mean. The authors suggested that the approach could potentially be generalized to other disease states and immunological phenotypes. HLA typing was unavailable for some donors at each locus, so association tests used only the typed subset. When HLA alleles, especially DR and DQ, strongly co-occurred, TCR associations were difficult to assign to individual alleles. CMV serostatus was the only immune exposure information available for the cohort. A few of the identified cytomegalovirus-associated TCR beta chains were confirmed in vitro to be specific for cytomegalovirus antigens. A later genetic analysis associated a missense DCLRE1C variant with V-gene and J-gene trimming of TCR beta chains, and an independent cohort replicated the association. According to a later analysis, parvovirus B19, influenza, CMV and Epstein-Barr virus appeared linked to several top co-occurrence clusters. Compared with equally common non-associated chains, HLA-associated TCR beta chains in a later analysis were more clonally expanded and had lower generation probabilities. The study listed 170 or so TCR beta chains as associated with cytomegalovirus. The presence/absence analyses assumed that sequencing depth was roughly uniform across donors, and that assumption may not be true. The earlier analysis of some 540 of the donors excluded 15 to 20 rarely observed V segments, including chromosome 9 orphons, because counts were too low. Linkage disequilibrium might explain the correlated functional status among segregating V segments, but an unknown experimental factor could not be ruled out.

Material for sequencing was PBMCs. This sequence originates from a human donor in good health. The chain joins TRBV4-3 to TRBJ2-1; TRBD2 is a weak D gene call, 6 bases matching. CDR3 reads: CASSQAGLSYNEQFF. The DNA is as follows: TGCGCCAGCAGCCAAGCGGGACTGTCCTACAATGAGCAGTTCTTC.